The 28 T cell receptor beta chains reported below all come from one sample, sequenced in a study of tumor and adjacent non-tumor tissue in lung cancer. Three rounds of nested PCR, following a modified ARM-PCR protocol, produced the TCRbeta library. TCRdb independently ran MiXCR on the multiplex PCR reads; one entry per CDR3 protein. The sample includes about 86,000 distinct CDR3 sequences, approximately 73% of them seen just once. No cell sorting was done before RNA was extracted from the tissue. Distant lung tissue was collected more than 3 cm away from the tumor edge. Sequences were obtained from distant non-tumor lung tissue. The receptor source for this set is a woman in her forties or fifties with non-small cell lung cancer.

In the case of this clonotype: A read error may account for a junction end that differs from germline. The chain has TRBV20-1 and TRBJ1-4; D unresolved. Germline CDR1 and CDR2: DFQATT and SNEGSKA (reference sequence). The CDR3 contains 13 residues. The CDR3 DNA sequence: TGTAGTGTTAGGACCAGAGTTGCTGAAAAACTGTTTTTT. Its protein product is CSVRTRVAEKLFF.

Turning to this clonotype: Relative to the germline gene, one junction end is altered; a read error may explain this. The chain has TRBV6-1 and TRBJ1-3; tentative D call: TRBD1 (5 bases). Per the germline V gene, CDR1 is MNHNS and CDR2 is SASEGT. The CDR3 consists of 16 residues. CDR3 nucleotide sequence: TGTCCCAGCAGTGTCGGACACAGCCCCTTCGAAAACACCTTATATTTT. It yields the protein CPSSVGHSPFENTLYF.

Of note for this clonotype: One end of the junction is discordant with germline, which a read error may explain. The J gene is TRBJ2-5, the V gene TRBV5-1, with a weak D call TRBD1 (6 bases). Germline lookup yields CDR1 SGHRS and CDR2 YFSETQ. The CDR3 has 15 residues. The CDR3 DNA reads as TGCGCCAGCAGCTATTACCGGACAGCCGAAGAGACTCAGTACTTC. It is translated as CASSYYRTAEETQYF.

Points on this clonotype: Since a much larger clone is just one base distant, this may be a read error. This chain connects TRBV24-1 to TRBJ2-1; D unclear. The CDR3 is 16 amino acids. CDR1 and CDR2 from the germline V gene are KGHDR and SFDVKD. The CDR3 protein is CATSAEGRTSYDEQFF. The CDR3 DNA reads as TGTGCCACCAGTGCGGAAGGGCGTACCTCCTACGATGAGCAGTTCTTC.

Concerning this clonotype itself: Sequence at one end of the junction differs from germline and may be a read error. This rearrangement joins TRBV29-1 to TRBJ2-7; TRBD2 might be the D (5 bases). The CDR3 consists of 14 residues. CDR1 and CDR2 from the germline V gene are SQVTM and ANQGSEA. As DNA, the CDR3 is TGCAGCTTCATTAGCGAGAGGGCAATCCACGACCAGTACTTC. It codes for CSFISERAIHDQYF.

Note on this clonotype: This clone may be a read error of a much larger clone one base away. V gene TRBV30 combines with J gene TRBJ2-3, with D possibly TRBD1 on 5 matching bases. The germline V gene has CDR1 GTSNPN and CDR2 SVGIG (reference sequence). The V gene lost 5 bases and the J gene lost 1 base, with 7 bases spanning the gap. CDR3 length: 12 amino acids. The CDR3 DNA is TGTGCCTGGGGACATGGCACAGATACGCAGTATTTT. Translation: CAWGHGTDTQYF.

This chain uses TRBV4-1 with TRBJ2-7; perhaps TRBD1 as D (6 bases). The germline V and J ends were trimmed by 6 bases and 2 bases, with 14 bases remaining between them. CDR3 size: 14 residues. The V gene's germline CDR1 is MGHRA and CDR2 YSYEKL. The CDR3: CASSTGTWTYEQYF. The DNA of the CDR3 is TGCGCCAGCAGTACCGGGACATGGACCTACGAGCAGTACTTC.

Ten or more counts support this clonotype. The CDR3 spells CAWSPQGDQPQHF. CDR3 sequence (DNA): TGTGCCTGGAGTCCTCAGGGGGATCAGCCCCAGCATTTT. V gene TRBV30 combines with J gene TRBJ1-5; 7 bases fit TRBD1. After removal of 2 bases from V and 5 bases from J, the junction contained 3 bases not matched to a gene. Germline V gene sequence: CDR1 GTSNPN, CDR2 SVGIG (reference sequence). The CDR3 covers 13 residues.

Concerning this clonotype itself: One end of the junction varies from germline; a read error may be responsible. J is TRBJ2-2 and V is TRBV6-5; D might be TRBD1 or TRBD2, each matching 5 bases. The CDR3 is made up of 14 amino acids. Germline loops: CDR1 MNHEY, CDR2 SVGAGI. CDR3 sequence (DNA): TGTGCCAGCAGGGGCGGGTTGGACACCGGGGAGCTGTCTTTT. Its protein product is CASRGGLDTGELSF.

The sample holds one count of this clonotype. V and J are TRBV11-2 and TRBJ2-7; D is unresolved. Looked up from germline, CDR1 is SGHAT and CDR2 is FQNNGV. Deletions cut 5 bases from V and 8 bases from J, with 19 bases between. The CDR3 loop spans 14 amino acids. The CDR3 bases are TGTGCCAGCAGCCTGACCGACACTGCCTGCAAGCAGTACTTC. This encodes CASSLTDTACKQYF. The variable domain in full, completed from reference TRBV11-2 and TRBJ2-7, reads EAGVAQSPRYKIIEKRQSVAFWCNPISGHATLYWYQQILGQGPKLLIQFQNNGVVDDSQLPKDRFSAERLKGVDSTLKIQPAKLEDSAVYLCASSLTDTACKQYFGPGTRLTVT.

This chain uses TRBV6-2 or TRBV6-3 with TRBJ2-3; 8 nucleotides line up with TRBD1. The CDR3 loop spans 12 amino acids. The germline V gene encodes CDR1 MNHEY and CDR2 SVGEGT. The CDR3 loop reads CVNRGDSGMQYF. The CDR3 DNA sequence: TGTGTCAACAGGGGGGACTCTGGTATGCAGTATTTT.

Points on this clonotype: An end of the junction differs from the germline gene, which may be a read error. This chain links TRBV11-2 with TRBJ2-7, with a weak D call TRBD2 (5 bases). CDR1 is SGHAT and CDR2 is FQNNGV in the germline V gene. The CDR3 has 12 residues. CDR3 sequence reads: CTSSLSIGEQYF. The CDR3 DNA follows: TGTACCAGCAGCTTAAGCATCGGGGAGCAGTACTTT.

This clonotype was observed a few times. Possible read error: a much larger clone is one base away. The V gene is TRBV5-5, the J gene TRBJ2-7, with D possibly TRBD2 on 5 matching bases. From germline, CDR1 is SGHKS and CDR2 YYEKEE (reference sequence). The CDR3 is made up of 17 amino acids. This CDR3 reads CAGSLEVVLQSLDEQYF. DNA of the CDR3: TGTGCCGGCAGCCTGGAGGTGGTTCTACAGTCCCTGGACGAGCAGTACTTC.

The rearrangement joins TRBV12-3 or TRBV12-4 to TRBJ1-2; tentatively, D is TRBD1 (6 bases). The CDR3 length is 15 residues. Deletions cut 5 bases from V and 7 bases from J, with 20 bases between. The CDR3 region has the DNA TGTGCCAGCAGTCCCCTCGGGGGGCAGGACTCTGGCTACACCTTC. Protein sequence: CASSPLGGQDSGYTF.

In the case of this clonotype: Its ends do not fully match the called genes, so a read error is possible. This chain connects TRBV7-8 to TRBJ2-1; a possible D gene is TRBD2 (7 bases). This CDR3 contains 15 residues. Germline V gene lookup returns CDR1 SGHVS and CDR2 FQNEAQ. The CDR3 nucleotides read TGTGCCAGCAGCCCATGGACTAGGGGGATCAATGAGCGGCTCTTC. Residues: CASSPWTRGINERLF.

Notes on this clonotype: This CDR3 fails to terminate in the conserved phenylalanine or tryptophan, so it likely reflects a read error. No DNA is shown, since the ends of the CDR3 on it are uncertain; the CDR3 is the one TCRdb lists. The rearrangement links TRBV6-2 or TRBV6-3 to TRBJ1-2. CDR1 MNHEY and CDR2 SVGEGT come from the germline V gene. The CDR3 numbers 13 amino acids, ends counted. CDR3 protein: CASSVIGGDGYAL.

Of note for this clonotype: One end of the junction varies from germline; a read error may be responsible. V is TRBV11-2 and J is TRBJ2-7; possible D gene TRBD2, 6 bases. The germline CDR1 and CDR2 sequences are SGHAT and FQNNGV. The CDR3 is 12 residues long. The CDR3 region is CAGSLGTYKQYF. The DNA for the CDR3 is TGTGCCGGCAGCTTAGGGACTTACAAGCAGTACTTC.

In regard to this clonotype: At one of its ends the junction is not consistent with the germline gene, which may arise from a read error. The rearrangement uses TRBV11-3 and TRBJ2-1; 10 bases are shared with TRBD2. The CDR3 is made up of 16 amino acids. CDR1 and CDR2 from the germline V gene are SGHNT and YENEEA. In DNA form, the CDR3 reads TGTGCCGGCAGCCTATTGTACAGCGGGAGGGCGACTGAGCAGTTCTTC. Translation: CAGSLLYSGRATEQFF.

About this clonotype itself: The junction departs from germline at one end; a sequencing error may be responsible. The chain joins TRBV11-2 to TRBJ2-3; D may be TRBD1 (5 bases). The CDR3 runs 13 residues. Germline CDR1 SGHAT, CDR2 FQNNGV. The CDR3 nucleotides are TGTGCCAGCAGCTCAGGGTCGGAGAATACGCAGTGTTTT. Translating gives CASSSGSENTQCF. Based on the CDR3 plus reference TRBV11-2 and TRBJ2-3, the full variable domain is EAGVAQSPRYKIIEKRQSVAFWCNPISGHATLYWYQQILGQGPKLLIQFQNNGVVDDSQLPKDRFSAERLKGVDSTLKIQPAKLEDSAVYLCASSSGSENTQCFGPGTRLTVL.

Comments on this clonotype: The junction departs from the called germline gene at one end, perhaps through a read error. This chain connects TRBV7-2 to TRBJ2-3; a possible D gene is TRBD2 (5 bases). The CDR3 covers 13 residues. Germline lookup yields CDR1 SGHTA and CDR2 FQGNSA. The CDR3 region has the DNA TGTGCCAACAGCTTAGCGAGGACGGATACGCAGTATTTT. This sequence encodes CANSLARTDTQYF.

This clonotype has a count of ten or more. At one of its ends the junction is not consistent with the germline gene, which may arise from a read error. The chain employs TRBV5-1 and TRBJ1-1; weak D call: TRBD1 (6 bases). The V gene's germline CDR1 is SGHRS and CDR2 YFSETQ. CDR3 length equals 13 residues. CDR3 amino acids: CASGFGGHTEAFF. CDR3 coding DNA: TGCGCCAGCGGCTTTGGGGGCCACACTGAAGCTTTCTTT.

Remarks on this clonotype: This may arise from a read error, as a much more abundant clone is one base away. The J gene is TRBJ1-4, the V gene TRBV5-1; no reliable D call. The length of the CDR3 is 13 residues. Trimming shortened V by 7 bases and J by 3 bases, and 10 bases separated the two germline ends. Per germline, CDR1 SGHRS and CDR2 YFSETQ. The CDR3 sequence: CASCYGSNEKLFF. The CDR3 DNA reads TGCGCCAGCTGCTACGGTTCTAATGAAAAACTGTTTTTT.

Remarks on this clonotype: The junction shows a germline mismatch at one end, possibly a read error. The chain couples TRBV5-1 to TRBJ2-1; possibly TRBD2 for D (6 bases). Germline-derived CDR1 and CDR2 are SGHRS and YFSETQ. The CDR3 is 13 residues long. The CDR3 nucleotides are TGCGCCGGCAGTTTGGAGGGTCTGGCTGAGCAGTTCTTC. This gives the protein CAGSLEGLAEQFF.

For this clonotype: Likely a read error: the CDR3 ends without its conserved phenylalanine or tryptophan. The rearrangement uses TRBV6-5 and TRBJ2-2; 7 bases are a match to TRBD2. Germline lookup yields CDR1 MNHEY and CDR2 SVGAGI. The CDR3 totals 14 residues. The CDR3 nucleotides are TGTGCCAGCAGTTACGGGGGGGGGAACGGGAAGCTGTTTATT. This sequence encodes CASSYGGGNGKLFI.

The CDR3 region has the DNA TGCAGCGTCAAGACGGGAGGTGCCCACAATGAGCAGTTCTTC. Encoded protein: CSVKTGGAHNEQFF. The V and J genes are TRBV29-1 and TRBJ2-1, with 7 bases matching TRBD2. CDR1 SQVTM and CDR2 ANQGSEA come from the germline V gene. Trimming took 6 bases from V and 5 from J; bases not matched to a gene: 10. The CDR3 has 14 residues.

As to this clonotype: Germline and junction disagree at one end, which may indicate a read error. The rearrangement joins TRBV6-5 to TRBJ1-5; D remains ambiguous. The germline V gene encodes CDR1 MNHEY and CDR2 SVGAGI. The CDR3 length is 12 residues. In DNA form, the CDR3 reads TGTACCAGCGGTTACAGAGGTCAGCCCCAGCATTTT. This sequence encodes CTSGYRGQPQHF.

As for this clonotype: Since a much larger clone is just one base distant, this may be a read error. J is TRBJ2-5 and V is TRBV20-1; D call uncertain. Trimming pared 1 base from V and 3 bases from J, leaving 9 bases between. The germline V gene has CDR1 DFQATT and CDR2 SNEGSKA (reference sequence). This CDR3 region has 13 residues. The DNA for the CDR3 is TGCAGTGCTAGAGTCCCCCGAGAAGAGACCCAGTACTTC. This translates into CSARVPREETQYF.

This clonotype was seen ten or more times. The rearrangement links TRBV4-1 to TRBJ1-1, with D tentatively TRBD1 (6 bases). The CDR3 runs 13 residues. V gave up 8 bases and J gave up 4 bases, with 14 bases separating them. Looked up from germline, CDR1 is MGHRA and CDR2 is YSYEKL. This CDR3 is CASGRGTTTEAFF. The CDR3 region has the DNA TGCGCCAGCGGGAGGGGGACAACCACTGAAGCTTTCTTT.